This T cell receptor beta chain was observed in a study of blood T cells in healthy people across ages. Study in general: Template switching picked up about one barcoded beta molecule for each two T cells.

Comment on this clonotype: What it binds is unknown.

The V and J ends lost 0 bases and 12 bases, in that order; junction bases with no gene match: 14. Per the germline V gene, CDR1 is LNHNV and CDR2 is YYDKDF (reference sequence). CDR3 size: 16 residues. A J-beta primer mix and a sample-barcoded 5' primer were used in a second PCR of roughly 6 to 11 cycles. All cDNA molecules were each tagged by a template-switch adaptor with 12 random nucleotides. TCRdb re-derived calls from the 5' RACE reads in MiXCR, one entry per CDR3 protein. Among about 1.5 million distinct CDR3 sequences listed, 42% were seen once. Whole-study results and caveats: Reliance upon unsorted PBMCs precluded definitive naive versus antigen-experienced comparison.

The sequence derives from a woman aged 18-29 years in good health. The sample comprised blood. The chain recombines TRBV15 with TRBJ2-7; 10 nucleotides agree with TRBD2. The CDR3 sequence is CATSRERGLAGASRYF. The CDR3 DNA reads TGTGCCACCAGCAGAGAGCGCGGCCTAGCGGGGGCTTCTCGGTACTTC.